This T cell receptor (beta chain) originates from a study of early T cells in non-severe SARS-CoV-2 infection (dated by TCRdb to the early 2020s). The study in broad terms: Bulk RNA from unsorted whole blood was used for TCR sequencing, so alpha and beta chains could not be paired.

General conclusions and limits of the study: VDJdb matching was skewed toward anti-spike CD8 responses and likely underestimated virus-specific expansions, missing private and CD4 specificities.

Library generation was performed with 5' RACE. Sequencing relied on a NextSeq 500. Unique molecular identifiers were attached to individual cDNA molecules in the TCR library protocol so that sequencing error and PCR bias could be corrected. Both TCR alpha and beta chains were sequenced, and tight co-correlation was observed between alpha and beta sequence abundances in each sample. In the source study's methods: Decombinator V4 was used to perform V gene, J gene and CDR3 annotation of TCR sequences. Expanded TCRs were defined as changing significantly between any two time points under a Poisson model with p below 0.0001. Abundances of TCRs were expressed as counts per million after normalisation to the total number of TCRs sequenced in each sample. MAIT TCRs were defined by TRAV1-2 paired with TRAJ12, TRAJ20 or TRAJ33, and iNKT TCRs by TRAV10 paired with TRAJ18. VDJdb, accessed 1 November 2021, was searched for CMV, EBV and SARS-CoV-2 annotated TCRs, with TCRs annotated for multiple antigens excluded. TCRdb reprocessed the public reads (quality trimming at Q25 with fastp, clone calling with MiXCR) and kept in-frame beta chains. Each entry merges the rows of one CDR3 protein and shows their most common DNA and genes. The V and J calls shown here were made by TCRdb, not taken from the authors' results. The sample table holds 110,000 or so distinct CDR3 sequences, of which around an eighth were seen once. The top ten clonotypes cover around 2.9% of the sample.

In its sample, this clonotype was seen a few times. The antigen it recognizes is unknown. One base away there is no much larger clone; base qualities are not given. Including the terminal cysteine and phenylalanine, the CDR3 comprises 14 residues. Kept here is only the CDR3 DNA, which spans 42 bases and is read in frame from base 1. In the germline V gene, CDR1 corresponds to SQVTM and CDR2 to ANQGSEA. Cut back by 4 bases and 0 bases, the V and J ends lie 10 bases apart. A case-control design nested within a healthcare worker cohort in London, UK, was used, with weekly nasopharyngeal swab PCR tests and blood sampling performed. Healthcare workers were recruited during the week of the UK lockdown, between 23 and 31 March 2020, and followed weekly for up to roughly 16 weeks.

Recombination linked TRBV29-1 to TRBJ2-1; the D gene assignment is ambiguous. Sequencing was done on a sample of whole blood. This receptor was identified in an adult who was a healthcare worker with PCR-confirmed SARS-CoV-2 infection or an uninfected control (not recorded which). The DNA sequence is as follows: TGCAGCGTTGTAGAGGCCACCTCCTACAATGAGCAGTTCTTC. Translation gives CSVVEATSYNEQFF.